Listed below are T cell receptor beta chains from one sample, sequenced in a study of T-cell reconstitution after alpha-beta-depleted transplantation in children. TCRdb re-called the PCR reads with MiXCR, one entry per CDR3 protein. The sample shows 190,000 or so distinct CDR3 sequences, 13% to 15% of them seen only once. Here the sequenced sample was PBMCs from the stem cell graft donor, taken from the stem cell graft. Every receptor here comes from a human donor who donated a stem cell graft to a child with acute lymphoblastic leukemia. The CDR3 runs from the conserved cysteine through the conserved F or W. A D gene is named only where the DNA matches it firmly. Some rows mark clone size as missing; the rest say once, few, many or name a class of expanded clone.

J: TRBJ2-3
D: NA
size: NA
V: TRBV30
CDR3: CASGRRSGDTQYF
DNA: TGTGCCTCGGGCCGCCGGAGCGGGGATACGCAGTATTTT

J: TRBJ2-7
D: TRBD2
size: many
V: TRBV20-1
CDR3: CSARRSSGESGQYF
DNA: TGCAGTGCTAGAAGGTCTAGCGGGGAAAGTGGGCAGTACTTC

J: TRBJ2-3
D: NA
size: NA
V: TRBV5-1
CDR3: CASSPGRIEDTQYF
DNA: TGCGCCAGCAGCCCCGGCAGGATAGAGGATACGCAGTATTTT

J: TRBJ2-7
D: TRBD2
size: many
V: TRBV27
CDR3: CASSFIPLAGGINEQYF
DNA: TGTGCCAGCAGTTTCATCCCTCTAGCGGGAGGGATCAACGAGCAGTACTTC

J: TRBJ1-5
D: TRBD1
size: few
V: TRBV4-1
CDR3: CASSQWTGGSGAQHF
DNA: TGCGCCAGCAGCCAATGGACAGGCGGCTCCGGGGCCCAGCATTTT

J: TRBJ2-1
D: TRBD2
size: few
V: TRBV4-1
CDR3: CASSPLAGEGMGEQFF
DNA: TGCGCCAGCAGCCCCTTAGCGGGAGAAGGTATGGGTGAGCAGTTCTTC

J: TRBJ2-5
D: NA
size: many
V: TRBV7-7
CDR3: CASSGGTTETQYF
DNA: TGTGCCAGCAGCGGGGGGACAACCGAGACCCAGTACTTC

J: TRBJ1-4
D: NA
size: many
V: TRBV5-1
CDR3: CASSLNPGPNEKLFF
DNA: TGCGCCAGCAGCTTGAACCCGGGTCCTAATGAAAAACTGTTTTTT

J: TRBJ2-1
D: NA
size: NA
V: TRBV21-1
CDR3: CASSKGLAGERITTSYNEQFF
DNA: TGTGCCAGCAGCAAGGGACTAGCGGGAGAAAGGATAACCACCTCCTACAATGAGCAGTTCTTC

J: TRBJ1-5
D: NA
size: many
V: TRBV20-1
CDR3: CSARGVDSLSNQPQHF
DNA: TGCAGTGCTAGAGGGGTCGACAGCCTTAGCAATCAGCCCCAGCATTTT

J: TRBJ1-1
D: TRBD1
size: many
V: TRBV15
CDR3: CATMPGTGHLAFF
DNA: TGTGCCACCATGCCCGGGACAGGGCATTTGGCTTTCTTT

J: TRBJ2-3
D: TRBD2
size: few
V: TRBV19
CDR3: CASSSGAGEPADTQYF
DNA: TGTGCCAGTAGTTCTGGAGCGGGAGAGCCGGCCGATACGCAGTATTTT

J: TRBJ2-1
D: TRBD2
size: many
V: TRBV10-3
CDR3: CAIGGSLVYNEQFF
DNA: TGTGCCATCGGCGGGAGTCTAGTATACAATGAGCAGTTCTTC

J: TRBJ2-7
D: TRBD2
size: many
V: TRBV28
CDR3: CASSPGTSRSYEQYF
DNA: TGTGCCAGCAGTCCTGGGACTAGCCGATCCTACGAGCAGTACTTC

J: TRBJ2-4
D: NA
size: many
V: TRBV12-3/TRBV12-4
CDR3: CASSLRVRGTKNIQYF
DNA: TGTGCCAGCAGTTTACGGGTCAGGGGTACCAAAAACATTCAGTACTTC

J: TRBJ2-5
D: NA
size: many
V: TRBV20-1
CDR3: CSASGGGERVSLVETQYF
DNA: TGCAGTGCCTCAGGGGGAGGAGAACGGGTGAGCTTGGTGGAGACCCAGTACTTC

J: TRBJ1-5
D: NA
size: many
V: TRBV3-1
CDR3: CASSQKPGFSNQPQHF
DNA: TGTGCCAGCAGCCAAAAGCCAGGGTTTAGCAATCAGCCCCAGCATTTT

J: TRBJ1-6
D: NA
size: few
V: TRBV20-1
CDR3: CSARLSGSPLHF
DNA: TGCAGTGCTAGGCTCAGCGGTTCACCCCTCCACTTT

J: TRBJ2-1
D: TRBD2
size: many
V: TRBV12-3/TRBV12-4
CDR3: CASSLALSGSVHNEQFF
DNA: TGTGCCAGCAGTTTAGCGCTTAGCGGGAGCGTCCACAATGAGCAGTTCTTC

J: TRBJ1-6
D: NA
size: NA
V: TRBV5-1
CDR3: CASSPQGDGNSPLHF
DNA: TGCGCCAGCAGCCCACAGGGAGATGGGAATTCACCCCTCCACTTT

J: TRBJ2-1
D: NA
size: many
V: TRBV12-3/TRBV12-4
CDR3: CASSSALGHEQFF
DNA: TGTGCCAGCAGTTCAGCGTTAGGACATGAGCAGTTCTTC

J: TRBJ2-1
D: TRBD1
size: NA
V: TRBV2
CDR3: CASRERGTARRYNEQFF
DNA: TGTGCCAGCAGAGAAAGAGGGACAGCCAGACGGTACAATGAGCAGTTCTTC

J: TRBJ2-5
D: NA
size: NA
V: TRBV5-5
CDR3: CASSFSIGGGGRQETQYF
DNA: TGTGCCAGCAGCTTTTCGATCGGGGGAGGAGGGCGTCAAGAGACCCAGTACTTC

J: TRBJ1-1
D: NA
size: NA
V: TRBV4-1
CDR3: CASSQDRYTEAFF
DNA: TGCGCCAGCAGCCAAGACAGGTACACTGAAGCTTTCTTT

J: TRBJ1-1
D: NA
size: many
V: TRBV24-1
CDR3: CATSSGGGNTEAFF
DNA: TGTGCCACCAGTTCGGGGGGCGGGAACACTGAAGCTTTCTTT

J: TRBJ2-4
D: NA
size: many
V: TRBV4-1
CDR3: CASSQTGPAAKNIQYF
DNA: TGCGCCAGCAGCCAAACAGGTCCTGCGGCCAAAAACATTCAGTACTTC

J: TRBJ1-1
D: NA
size: NA
V: TRBV20-1
CDR3: CSARARFVSAETEAFF
DNA: TGCAGTGCTAGAGCCCGTTTTGTTTCGGCGGAGACTGAAGCTTTCTTT

J: TRBJ2-3
D: NA
size: many
V: TRBV5-5
CDR3: CASSLGMPDTQYF
DNA: TGTGCCAGCAGCCTAGGGATGCCAGATACGCAGTATTTT

J: TRBJ2-1
D: TRBD2
size: NA
V: TRBV7-2
CDR3: CASSFDGRALDEQFF
DNA: TGTGCCAGCAGCTTCGACGGGAGGGCCTTGGATGAGCAGTTCTTC

J: TRBJ2-5
D: NA
size: many
V: TRBV3-1
CDR3: CASSHRRAETQYF
DNA: TGTGCCAGCAGCCACAGGAGAGCAGAGACCCAGTACTTC

J: TRBJ2-1
D: NA
size: NA
V: TRBV5-6
CDR3: CASSLGGRARIYNEQFF
DNA: TGTGCCAGCAGCTTGGGGGGGCGCGCAAGGATATACAATGAGCAGTTCTTC

J: TRBJ1-1
D: NA
size: many
V: TRBV9
CDR3: CASSVGATSTSEAFF
DNA: TGTGCCAGCAGCGTAGGAGCAACATCGACGTCCGAAGCTTTCTTT

J: TRBJ1-1
D: NA
size: NA
V: TRBV29-1
CDR3: CSVAREFNTEAFF
DNA: TGCAGCGTTGCCCGGGAGTTTAACACTGAAGCTTTCTTT

J: TRBJ1-1
D: TRBD1
size: many
V: TRBV9
CDR3: CASSGGTGGNTEAFF
DNA: TGTGCCAGCAGCGGAGGGACAGGGGGGAACACTGAAGCTTTCTTT

J: TRBJ1-1
D: NA
size: many
V: TRBV18
CDR3: CASSPDTTEAFF
DNA: TGTGCCAGCTCACCGGATACAACTGAAGCTTTCTTT

J: TRBJ1-1
D: TRBD1
size: many
V: TRBV18
CDR3: CASSPRQGGNTEAFF
DNA: TGTGCCAGCTCACCAAGGCAGGGGGGAAACACTGAAGCTTTCTTT

J: TRBJ2-4
D: NA
size: many
V: TRBV5-6
CDR3: CASSFWGGSNAKNIQYF
DNA: TGTGCCAGCAGCTTTTGGGGCGGGTCGAACGCCAAAAACATTCAGTACTTC